Below, 17 T cell receptor beta chains from the same sample are listed, as sequenced in a study of blood T cell repertoires in COVID-19. The table came from immunoSEQ multiplex PCR; TCRdb's copy has only in-frame clones and leaves some out. Among approximately 190,000 clones, approximately 82% were seen once, and the ten largest hold about 6.9%. Sequencing input: peripheral blood. The receptors were gathered from a human donor with acute or convalescent COVID-19. The donor label of this sample is uncertain.

V and J are TRBV2 and TRBJ2-1, with D maybe TRBD2 (5 bases). The V gene lost 6 bases and the J gene lost 7 bases, with 10 bases spanning the gap. The CDR3 covers 12 residues. The V gene's germline CDR1 is SNHLY and CDR2 FYNNEI. The CDR3 bases are TGTGCCAGCAGCGGGGATTCGAATGAGCAGTTCTTC. It encodes CASSGDSNEQFF.

The V call is TRBV6-5, the J call TRBJ2-3; TRBD1 agrees at 9 bases. The CDR3 sequence is 15 residues long. V trimming: 7 bases; J trimming: 3 bases; junction bases outside the gene matches: 8. Germline CDR1 is MNHEY and CDR2 is SVGAGI. CDR3 nucleotides: TGTGCCAGCACAAAAGGGACAGGGAGGACAGATACGCAGTATTTT. Residues: CASTKGTGRTDTQYF.

V gene TRBV7-9 combines with J gene TRBJ1-2; TRBD1 matches 7 bases. Germline loops: CDR1 SEHNR, CDR2 FQNEAQ (reference sequence). This CDR3 contains 16 residues. With V trimmed by 2 bases and J by 9 bases, 15 bases remained unmatched. The CDR3 DNA sequence: TGTGCCAGCAGCTTACACGGTAGGGGACAGCACCTAAGCTACACCTTC. This sequence encodes CASSLHGRGQHLSYTF. The variable domain in full, completed from reference TRBV7-9 and TRBJ1-2, reads DTGVSQNPRHKITKRGQNVTFRCDPISEHNRLYWYRQTLGQGPEFLTYFQNEAQLEKSRLLSDRFSAERPKGSFSTLEIQRTEQGDSAMYLCASSLHGRGQHLSYTFGSGTRLTVV.

The chain carries TRBV19 and TRBJ1-5, with TRBD1 identical over 8 bases. Unmatched junction bases numbered 8, after V lost 4 bases and J lost 6 bases. Germline-derived CDR1 and CDR2 are LNHDA and SQIVND (reference sequence). The CDR3 is 15 residues long. In DNA form, the CDR3 reads TGTGCCAGTAGTACCTTCGGACAGGGCTCTCAGCCCCAGCATTTT. Translated: CASSTFGQGSQPQHF.

This clone has only a few counts. The genes are TRBV7-6 and TRBJ1-4; D is possibly TRBD1 (5 bases). The CDR3 contains 17 residues. V lost 5 bases and J 0 bases, leaving 16 bases between the germline ends. Germline V gene data show CDR1 as SGHVS and CDR2 as FNYEAQ. As DNA, the CDR3 is TGTGCCAGCAGCGCAAGCGACAGATCTGCAACTAATGAAAAACTGTTTTTT. It encodes CASSASDRSATNEKLFF. Complete variable domain (other parts from reference TRBV7-6 and TRBJ1-4): GAGVSQSPRYKVTKRGQDVALRCDPISGHVSLYWYRQALGQGPEFLTYFNYEAQQDKSGLPNDRFSAERPEGSISTLTIQRTEQRDSAMYRCASSASDRSATNEKLFFGSGTQLSVL.

This chain connects TRBV7-3 to TRBJ2-1; 9 bases are shared with TRBD1. Germline loops: CDR1 SGHTA, CDR2 FQGTGA. The CDR3 totals 15 residues. After removal of 4 bases from V and 9 bases from J, the junction contained 10 bases not matched to a gene. The CDR3 sequence is CASSSLGPGQGEQFF. DNA for the CDR3: TGTGCCAGCAGCTCACTTGGACCGGGACAGGGTGAGCAGTTCTTC.

The chain uses TRBV5-1 and TRBJ2-3, with TRBD2 matching 8 bases. V shed 0 bases and J 2 bases; nucleotides not matched to a gene: 2. The CDR3 runs to 15 residues. Germline loops: CDR1 SGHRS, CDR2 YFSETQ. CDR3 amino acids: CASSLAGRATDTQYF. The CDR3 DNA is TGCGCCAGCAGCTTGGCCGGGAGGGCCACAGATACGCAGTATTTT.

In this sample, this clone turned up many times. V and J are TRBV7-6 and TRBJ2-1; possibly TRBD2 for D (6 bases). Trimming pared 3 bases from V and 6 bases from J, leaving 9 bases between. CDR3 length equals 13 residues. Germline V lookup: CDR1 SGHVS, CDR2 FNYEAQ. The CDR3 sequence: CASSLSGSNEQFF. CDR3 sequence (DNA): TGTGCCAGCAGCTTGAGCGGGTCCAATGAGCAGTTCTTC.

This chain uses TRBV7-3 with TRBJ2-2, with a tentative D call TRBD1 (6 bases). Trimming removed 1 base at V and 2 bases at J, with 11 bases between. Per the germline V gene, CDR1 is SGHTA and CDR2 is FQGTGA. The length of the CDR3 is 16 residues. The CDR3 spells CASSLRGTLNTGELFF. The CDR3 nucleotides read TGTGCCAGCAGCTTAAGGGGGACACTAAACACCGGGGAGCTGTTTTTT. Combining the CDR3 with reference TRBV7-3 and TRBJ2-2 gives the whole variable domain GAGVSQTPSNKVTEKGKYVELRCDPISGHTALYWYRQSLGQGPEFLIYFQGTGAADDSGLPNDRFFAVRPEGSVSTLKIQRTERGDSAVYLCASSLRGTLNTGELFFGEGSRLTVL.

The V gene is TRBV6-5, the J gene TRBJ1-5, with TRBD1 matching 9 bases. J gave up 4 bases and V 6 bases, and 7 bases lay outside the gene matches. Germline V gene sequence: CDR1 MNHEY, CDR2 SVGAGI. The CDR3 runs 15 residues. The DNA of the CDR3 is TGTGCCAGCAGCCCCGGGACAGGGAGAAATCAGCCCCAGCATTTT. This encodes CASSPGTGRNQPQHF.

The table lists this clone with a few counts. The V call is TRBV5-1, the J call TRBJ2-7, with 7 bases aligning to TRBD1. This CDR3 is built from 15 residues. J was trimmed by 2 bases and V by 4 bases; bases with no gene match: 9. The germline V gene has CDR1 SGHRS and CDR2 YFSETQ. The CDR3 DNA reads as TGCGCCAGCAGCCCTTTGTGGGACAGCACCTACGAGCAGTACTTC. Translation: CASSPLWDSTYEQYF.

In DNA, the CDR3 is TGTGCCACCAGCAGAGATCGCCCCCGGGCCTACGAGCAGTACTTC. Its protein is CATSRDRPRAYEQYF. The chain couples TRBV15 to TRBJ2-7, with unresolved D. This CDR3 contains 15 residues. The V and J ends lost 0 bases and 2 bases respectively, with 11 bases between them. From germline, CDR1 is LNHNV and CDR2 YYDKDF (reference sequence).

The chain recombines TRBV12-3 or TRBV12-4 with TRBJ1-2; 9 bases fit TRBD1. J was trimmed by 7 bases and V by 6 bases; bases with no gene match: 6. This CDR3 has 13 residues. CDR3 in amino acids: CASRGTGRLGYTF. The CDR3 DNA sequence: TGTGCCAGCAGAGGGACAGGGAGGCTTGGCTACACCTTC.

This chain joins TRBV7-3 and TRBJ2-1; 7 nucleotides line up with TRBD1. Germline-derived CDR1 and CDR2 are SGHTA and FQGTGA. This CDR3 spans 15 amino acids. Trimming cost V 0 bases and J 9 bases; bases outside gene matches: 8. The DNA for the CDR3 is TGTGCCAGCAGCTTAACGAGACAGGGTATGGGTGAGCAGTTCTTC. This gives the protein CASSLTRQGMGEQFF.

The chain combines TRBV27 with TRBJ1-6; the match to TRBD1 covers 8 bases. Germline V CDR1 and CDR2: MNHEY, SMNVEV (reference sequence). The CDR3 contains 14 residues. The trim removed 4 bases at V and 10 bases at J, leaving 6 bases unmatched. CDR3 coding DNA: TGTGCCAGCAGTTACGGACAGGGCGTATCACCCCTCCACTTT. Its protein is CASSYGQGVSPLHF.

Only a few counts were recorded for this clone. The genes are TRBV18 and TRBJ2-1; 9 bases are a match to TRBD1. The CDR3 is made up of 18 amino acids. V lost 1 base, J lost 4 bases, and 11 bases stayed unmatched. Germline V gene sequence: CDR1 KGHSH, CDR2 LQKENI. CDR3 sequence reads: CASSPQRTGTGLYNEQFF. In DNA, the CDR3 is TGTGCCAGCTCACCACAACGAACCGGGACAGGGTTATACAATGAGCAGTTCTTC.

V usage is TRBV30 and J usage is TRBJ1-2, with a weak D call TRBD1 (6 bases). V lost 0 bases, J lost 8 bases, and 13 bases lay in between. This CDR3 spans 13 amino acids. Germline V gene sequence: CDR1 GTSNPN, CDR2 SVGIG (reference sequence). The CDR3 region is CAWSVGTYGGYTF. The DNA of the CDR3 is TGTGCCTGGAGTGTCGGGACATATGGCGGCTACACCTTC.